Following are 23 T cell receptor beta chains from one sample sequenced in a study of cytomegalovirus exposure and HLA in healthy donors. The primer mix had 60 Vbeta and 13 Jbeta primers. TCRdb keeps only in-frame clones here, not all; method: immunoSEQ multiplex PCR. The sample has roughly 130,000 clones, around three quarters seen once. Sequencing was performed on PBMCs. The receptors were sampled from a woman between 50 and 59 years old in good health and CMV-seronegative.

The chain links TRBV19 to TRBJ2-3; 7 nucleotides agree with TRBD2. The CDR3 length is 17 residues. V trimming: 2 bases; J trimming: 6 bases; junction bases outside the gene matches: 14. Germline V gene data show CDR1 as LNHDA and CDR2 as SQIVND (reference sequence). Here the CDR3 reads CASSISRAGSQPDTQYF. In DNA form, the CDR3 reads TGTGCCAGTAGTATATCTCGAGCGGGATCCCAACCCGATACGCAGTATTTT.

The chain joins TRBV5-1 to TRBJ2-1; 9 bases fit TRBD2. Germline V CDR1 and CDR2: SGHRS, YFSETQ. This CDR3 is built from 15 residues. The V and J ends lost 4 bases and 7 bases, in that order; junction bases with no gene match: 9. CDR3 residues: CASSIPSGRMNEQFF. CDR3 DNA: TGCGCCAGCAGCATACCCAGCGGGAGGATGAATGAGCAGTTCTTC. Using reference TRBV5-1 and TRBJ2-1 for the parts outside the CDR3, the full variable domain is KAGVTQTPRYLIKTRGQQVTLSCSPISGHRSVSWYQQTPGQGLQFLFEYFSETQRNKGNFPGRFSGRQFSNSRSEMNVSTLELGDSALYLCASSIPSGRMNEQFFGPGTRLTVL.

This chain connects TRBV7-2 to TRBJ1-5, with no clear D. This CDR3 has 15 residues. Per the germline V gene, CDR1 is SGHTA and CDR2 is FQGNSA. Trimming took 2 bases from V and 8 from J, leaving 16 bases between them. The CDR3 loop reads CASSLTAFLYEPQHF. CDR3 bases: TGTGCCAGCAGCTTAACCGCTTTCCTCTACGAGCCCCAGCATTTT.

This rearrangement joins TRBV19 to TRBJ1-6; TRBD1 matches 12 bases. This CDR3 contains 15 residues. The V and J ends lost 7 bases and 10 bases, in that order; junction bases with no gene match: 8. The V gene's germline CDR1 is LNHDA and CDR2 SQIVND (reference sequence). The CDR3 DNA reads as TGTGCCAGTACCTCGGGGACAGGGGGCAGATCACCCCTCCACTTT. It translates to CASTSGTGGRSPLHF.

This clone was found a few times. The chain has TRBV6-5 and TRBJ2-7; 9 positions match TRBD1. J was trimmed by 3 bases and V by 6 bases; bases with no gene match: 6. This CDR3 has 14 residues. In germline, CDR1 is MNHEY, CDR2 SVGAGI. The CDR3 DNA is TGTGCCAGCAGCACGGGACAGGGATACTACGAGCAGTACTTC. It encodes CASSTGQGYYEQYF.

V usage is TRBV6-5 and J usage is TRBJ2-7, with no clear D. Trimming pared 6 bases from V and 5 bases from J, leaving 14 bases between. Germline CDR1 and CDR2: MNHEY and SVGAGI. CDR3 length equals 13 residues. The CDR3 is CASSQYGGHEQYF. For the CDR3, the DNA is TGTGCCAGCAGCCAGTATGGTGGCCACGAGCAGTACTTC.

V and J are TRBV6-1 and TRBJ2-7; 10 bases are shared with TRBD1. The CDR3 extends over 14 amino acids. The V gene's germline CDR1 is MNHNS and CDR2 SASEGT. J lost 4 bases, V lost 3 bases, and 3 bases had no gene match. The CDR3 sequence is CASSEGQGRYEQYF. In nucleotides, the CDR3 is TGTGCCAGCAGTGAGGGACAGGGGAGGTACGAGCAGTACTTC.

This clone was observed a handful of times. The genes are TRBV29-1 and TRBJ1-1, with 9 nucleotides matching TRBD1. CDR1 and CDR2 from the germline V gene are SQVTM and ANQGSEA. With 6 bases clipped from V and 5 bases from J, the junction kept 7 bases outside the gene matches. The CDR3 spans 13 residues. The chain's CDR3 is CSVSGQGWTEAFF. As DNA, the CDR3 is TGCAGCGTCTCGGGACAGGGATGGACTGAAGCTTTCTTT.

J is TRBJ2-2 and V is TRBV15; the match to TRBD1 covers 9 bases. With 6 bases clipped from V and 4 bases from J, the junction kept 3 bases outside the gene matches. The CDR3 extends over 14 amino acids. The germline CDR1 and CDR2 sequences are LNHNV and YYDKDF (reference sequence). The CDR3 DNA is TGTGCCACCAGTCGACAGGGGGGCACCGGGGAGCTGTTTTTT. Its protein product is CATSRQGGTGELFF. The whole variable domain, remainder taken from reference TRBV15 and TRBJ2-2, is DAMVIQNPRYQVTQFGKPVTLSCSQTLNHNVMYWYQQKSSQAPKLLFHYYDKDFNNEADTPDNFQSRRPNTSFCFLDIRSPGLGDTAMYLCATSRQGGTGELFFGEGSRLTVL.

This clone was recorded only once. The V gene is TRBV19, the J gene TRBJ1-4; D ambiguous. Germline assignment: CDR1 LNHDA and CDR2 SQIVND (reference sequence). CDR3 length equals 13 residues. Trimming pared 6 bases from V and 5 bases from J, leaving 10 bases between. CDR3 sequence reads: CASSASPNEKLFF. CDR3 DNA sequence: TGTGCCAGTAGCGCCAGTCCGAATGAAAAACTGTTTTTT.

The chain has TRBV7-9 and TRBJ2-3, with D tentatively TRBD2 (5 bases). The CDR3 sequence is 14 residues long. V lost 4 bases and J 6 bases, leaving 14 bases between the germline ends. The germline gives CDR1 SEHNR, CDR2 FQNEAQ (reference sequence). CDR3 DNA sequence: TGTGCCAGCAGCTCCCTTTCGGGCGGGGATACGCAGTATTTT. This encodes CASSSLSGGDTQYF.

The chain has TRBV19 and TRBJ1-1, with 11 bases lining up with TRBD1. Per the germline V gene, CDR1 is LNHDA and CDR2 is SQIVND (reference sequence). This CDR3 spans 14 amino acids. Trimming cost V 5 bases and J 5 bases; bases outside gene matches: 4. CDR3 nucleotides: TGTGCCAGTAGTCCGGGACAGGGGGGGACTGAAGCTTTCTTT. Translation gives CASSPGQGGTEAFF.

This clone has only a few counts. V and J are TRBV18 and TRBJ2-7; 7 bases fit TRBD1. Trimming cost V 3 bases and J 3 bases; bases outside gene matches: 8. From germline, CDR1 is KGHSH and CDR2 LQKENI. CDR3 length: 15 amino acids. This CDR3 reads CASSPPTGAVYEQYF. The CDR3 DNA reads as TGTGCCAGCTCACCTCCCACAGGGGCTGTCTACGAGCAGTACTTC.

The V call is TRBV4-3, the J call TRBJ2-1; D may be TRBD2 (5 bases). Germline V gives CDR1 LGHNA, CDR2 YSLEER. This CDR3 comprises 19 residues. V was cut by 0 bases and J by 0 bases, with 18 bases left in between. The CDR3: CASSQDFGGRPSSYNEQFF. The CDR3 coding sequence is TGCGCCAGCAGCCAAGATTTCGGCGGGCGCCCGAGCTCCTACAATGAGCAGTTCTTC.

J is TRBJ1-4 and V is TRBV5-4; the match to TRBD1 covers 7 bases. V lost 0 bases, J lost 5 bases, and 4 bases stayed unmatched. Germline CDR1 SGHNT, CDR2 YYREEE (reference sequence). The CDR3 has 15 residues. CDR3 sequence: CASSLDRGWNEKLFF. The CDR3, as DNA: TGTGCCAGCAGCTTGGACAGGGGATGGAATGAAAAACTGTTTTTT.

This clone was counted only a few times. The chain recombines TRBV29-1 with TRBJ1-2, with 9 bases identical to TRBD1. The CDR3 totals 12 residues. Germline V CDR1 and CDR2: SQVTM, ANQGSEA. J gave up 5 bases and V 5 bases, and 3 bases lay outside the gene matches. The CDR3 DNA reads as TGCAGCGTTCGGGACAGGGAGTATGGCTACACCTTC. Its translation is CSVRDREYGYTF.

The V call is TRBV7-9, the J call TRBJ2-7, with D perhaps matching TRBD1 (5 bases). The germline V and J ends were trimmed by 4 bases and 4 bases, with 11 bases remaining between them. The CDR3 contains 13 residues. Per germline, CDR1 SEHNR and CDR2 FQNEAQ (reference sequence). The CDR3 is CASSSYDSYEQYF. In DNA form, the CDR3 reads TGTGCCAGCAGCTCCTACGACAGTTACGAGCAGTACTTC. The variable domain in full, completed from reference TRBV7-9 and TRBJ2-7, reads DTGVSQNPRHKITKRGQNVTFRCDPISEHNRLYWYRQTLGQGPEFLTYFQNEAQLEKSRLLSDRFSAERPKGSFSTLEIQRTEQGDSAMYLCASSSYDSYEQYFGPGTRLTVT.

This chain links TRBV19 with TRBJ1-5; D is perhaps TRBD1 (6 bases). V was trimmed by 5 bases and J by 3 bases, leaving 17 bases between them. CDR3 length: 16 residues. Germline CDR1 is LNHDA and CDR2 is SQIVND (reference sequence). CDR3 sequence (DNA): TGTGCCAGTAGTTTTTACAGGGAAAGTGTCAATCAGCCCCAGCATTTT. This translates into CASSFYRESVNQPQHF.

V and J are TRBV5-6 and TRBJ2-5, with 7 nucleotides matching TRBD2. V was clipped by 3 bases and J by 6 bases; unmatched bases: 17. This CDR3 contains 17 residues. Per germline, CDR1 SGHDT and CDR2 YYEEEE. CDR3 region: CASSWGEGSGRWKTQYF. DNA of the CDR3: TGTGCCAGCAGCTGGGGGGAGGGTTCGGGGAGGTGGAAGACCCAGTACTTC.

V is TRBV5-1 and J is TRBJ2-1; possible D gene TRBD2, 5 bases. The CDR3 extends over 15 amino acids. The germline V and J ends were trimmed by 0 bases and 2 bases, with 9 bases remaining between them. Germline-derived CDR1 and CDR2 are SGHRS and YFSETQ. Written as DNA, the CDR3 is TGCGCCAGCAGCTTGGGGCTAGCAACCTACAATGAGCAGTTCTTC. Its translation is CASSLGLATYNEQFF. The full variable domain, with the rest looked up from reference TRBV5-1 and TRBJ2-1, is KAGVTQTPRYLIKTRGQQVTLSCSPISGHRSVSWYQQTPGQGLQFLFEYFSETQRNKGNFPGRFSGRQFSNSRSEMNVSTLELGDSALYLCASSLGLATYNEQFFGPGTRLTVL.

The chain recombines TRBV27 with TRBJ1-2; D ambiguous. The CDR3 runs 13 residues. V shed 6 bases and J shed 4 bases, with 12 bases lying between them. Germline V gives CDR1 MNHEY, CDR2 SMNVEV (reference sequence). CDR3 nucleotides: TGTGCCAGCAGGAGGGAGGTTGGCTATGGCTACACCTTC. Translation gives CASRREVGYGYTF.

The rearrangement uses TRBV9 and TRBJ1-3; D might be TRBD1 (6 bases). The CDR3 sequence is 18 residues long. Germline V gene data show CDR1 as SGDLS and CDR2 as YYNGEE. V was pared by 0 bases and J by 0 bases, with 16 bases between. In DNA form, the CDR3 reads TGTGCCAGCAGCGTAGGCTCAGGGGTCAGCTTCTCTGGAAACACCATATATTTT. It specifies CASSVGSGVSFSGNTIYF.

The chain carries TRBV6-6 and TRBJ1-5; no reliable D call. The V end was cut by 5 bases, the J end by 9 bases, with 8 bases between. This CDR3 is 11 amino acids long. CDR1 is MNHNY and CDR2 is SVGAGI in the germline V gene (reference sequence). CDR3 residues: CASSTRGPQHF. Here the CDR3 DNA reads TGTGCCAGCAGTACCCGGGGGCCCCAGCATTTT.